The rows below give T cell receptor beta chains drawn from one sample of a study of OX40 agonist ivuxolimab in advanced cancers. Produced via immunoSEQ multiplex PCR; TCRdb's table is partial and in-frame only. The repertoire holds about 98,000 clones, with around 88% as singletons. The sample in question was CD4+ or CD8+ T cells sorted from blood, obtained in a trial of the OX40 agonist ivuxolimab. All receptors come from an adult with an advanced solid tumor such as melanoma, head and neck, liver or kidney cancer. The CDR3 runs from the conserved cysteine through the conserved F or W. Each record gives: V gene, J gene, clone size, D gene, CDR3 protein, CDR3 DNA. A D gene is named only where the DNA matches it firmly. Only some rows state a clone size, as once, few, many or a class for expanded clones.

TRBV28	TRBJ2-4	-	TRBD2	CASSPGTSGGEAKNIQYF	TGTGCCAGCAGTCCTGGGACTAGCGGGGGGGAGGCCAAAAACATTCAGTACTTC
TRBV10-3	TRBJ2-3	-	-	CAIRLPDTDTQYF	TGTGCCATCCGACTACCAGACACAGATACGCAGTATTTT
TRBV11-3	TRBJ2-1	-	TRBD2	CASSPSAGGGAEQFF	TGTGCCAGCAGCCCATCGGCCGGGGGGGGAGCTGAGCAGTTCTTC
TRBV7-3	TRBJ1-3	-	TRBD1	CASSYGTGKGNTIYF	TGTGCCAGCAGCTACGGGACAGGGAAAGGAAACACCATATATTTT
TRBV29-1	TRBJ2-5	-	-	CSVGSMGETQYF	TGCAGCGTTGGCAGTATGGGAGAGACCCAGTACTTC
TRBV7-2	TRBJ2-3	-	-	CASSGYTQYF	TGTGCCAGCAGCGGTTATACGCAGTATTTT
TRBV21-1	TRBJ2-2	-	-	CASKPRWRGGTGELFF	TGTGCCAGCAAACCACGGTGGAGGGGAGGCACCGGGGAGCTGTTTTTT
TRBV18	TRBJ1-4	-	-	CASSPRGPPLNEKLFF	TGTGCCAGCTCACCACGGGGCCCTCCTTTAAATGAAAAACTGTTTTTT
TRBV5-8	TRBJ2-7	-	-	CASSQGGESSYEQYF	TGTGCCAGCAGCCAAGGTGGGGAGAGCTCCTACGAGCAGTACTTC
TRBV6-9	TRBJ1-4	-	-	CASISGEEEKLFF	TGTGCCAGCATATCAGGTGAGGAGGAAAAACTGTTTTTT
TRBV7-8	TRBJ2-2	-	TRBD1	CASLTGTGDTGELFF	TGTGCCAGCTTAACGGGGACAGGGGACACCGGGGAGCTGTTTTTT
TRBV21-1	TRBJ2-7	-	-	CASSKPEDSSYEQYF	TGTGCCAGCAGCAAGCCCGAGGACAGTTCCTACGAGCAGTACTTC
TRBV10-3	TRBJ1-6	-	TRBD1	CATGTGETDSPLHF	TGTGCCACCGGGACAGGAGAAACCGATTCACCCCTCCACTTT
TRBV5-4	TRBJ2-2	-	-	CASSLKDANTGELFF	TGTGCCAGCAGCTTGAAGGACGCGAACACCGGGGAGCTGTTTTTT
TRBV7-2	TRBJ2-3	once	-	CASSSGGLPDTQYF	TGTGCCAGCAGCTCTGGTGGACTACCAGATACGCAGTATTTT
TRBV5-8	TRBJ2-6	-	-	CASSLEAYAHSGANVLTF	TGTGCCAGCAGCTTGGAGGCGTATGCACACTCTGGGGCCAACGTCCTGACTTTC
TRBV9	TRBJ2-5	-	TRBD1	CASSPWGQGEETQYF	TGTGCCAGCAGCCCGTGGGGACAGGGTGAAGAGACCCAGTACTTC
TRBV28	TRBJ1-3	-	-	CASNSGYSGNTIYF	TGTGCCAGCAATTCGGGATACTCTGGAAACACCATATATTTT
TRBV7-9	TRBJ1-1	few	-	CASSLITTLSMNTEAFF	TGTGCCAGCAGCTTAATTACTACGCTTTCCATGAACACTGAAGCTTTCTTT
TRBV19	TRBJ1-1	-	-	CASSTSGRDTEAFF	TGTGCCAGTAGCACCTCCGGCCGGGACACTGAAGCTTTCTTT
TRBV5-1	TRBJ1-5	-	-	CASSLDGGRGQPQHF	TGCGCCAGCAGCTTGGATGGGGGGCGAGGACAGCCCCAGCATTTT
TRBV11-2	TRBJ2-3	-	TRBD1	CASSIGQGATDTQYF	TGTGCCAGCAGCATTGGACAGGGGGCGACAGATACGCAGTATTTT
TRBV19	TRBJ2-5	-	-	CASSIVPQARETQYF	TGTGCCAGTAGTATAGTCCCACAGGCCCGGGAGACCCAGTACTTC
TRBV29-1	TRBJ2-7	-	-	CSVGAGEIYEQYF	TGCAGCGTTGGGGCAGGGGAAATCTACGAGCAGTACTTC
TRBV29-1	TRBJ1-1	-	-	CSVVARRGTEAFF	TGCAGCGTTGTGGCTAGGAGGGGCACTGAAGCTTTCTTT
TRBV9	TRBJ2-7	-	TRBD1	CASSVDDRATYEQYF	TGTGCCAGCAGCGTAGACGACAGGGCCACCTACGAGCAGTACTTC
TRBV5-1	TRBJ1-5	-	-	CASRRGSGQPQHF	TGCGCCAGCCGCCGCGGGTCCGGCCAGCCCCAGCATTTT
TRBV5-6	TRBJ1-5	-	TRBD1	CASSGMTGRNQPQHF	TGTGCCAGCAGCGGGATGACAGGGCGAAATCAGCCCCAGCATTTT
TRBV27	TRBJ2-7	-	-	CASRKGYYEQYF	TGTGCCAGCAGAAAGGGCTACTACGAGCAGTACTTC
TRBV7-9	TRBJ2-3	-	TRBD1	CASSPDRAGADTQYF	TGTGCCAGCAGCCCCGACAGGGCTGGAGCAGATACGCAGTATTTT
TRBV19	TRBJ1-4	-	TRBD1	CASSITGATNEKLFF	TGTGCCAGTAGTATTACAGGGGCCACTAATGAAAAACTGTTTTTT
TRBV4-2	TRBJ1-3	-	-	CASSHPGGPGNTIYF	TGTGCCAGCAGCCACCCCGGAGGGCCGGGAAACACCATATATTTT
TRBV27	TRBJ2-2	-	TRBD1	CASIRTGSGTGELFF	TGTGCCAGCATCCGGACAGGGTCGGGCACCGGGGAGCTGTTTTTT
TRBV5-6	TRBJ1-2	-	TRBD1	CASSLEQGSIGYTF	TGTGCCAGCAGCTTGGAACAGGGGTCGATAGGCTACACCTTC
TRBV28	TRBJ1-1	few	TRBD1	CASSRAGQARPEAFF	TGTGCCAGCAGTAGGGCCGGACAGGCTAGACCTGAAGCTTTCTTT
TRBV6-1	TRBJ2-2	-	TRBD2	CASSQPGLDTGELFF	TGTGCCAGCAGTCAACCGGGACTAGACACCGGGGAGCTGTTTTTT
TRBV5-4	TRBJ2-1	-	TRBD2	CASSLKSGGVSSYNEQFF	TGTGCCAGCAGCTTAAAAAGTGGGGGGGTGTCGTCCTACAATGAGCAGTTCTTC
TRBV6-1	TRBJ1-2	-	-	CASSEERDDGYTF	TGTGCCAGCAGTGAAGAGCGGGATGATGGCTACACCTTC
TRBV10-3	TRBJ2-3	-	-	CASRADGTSTDTQYF	TGTGCCTCCCGGGCTGACGGGACTAGCACAGATACGCAGTATTTT
TRBV5-1	TRBJ2-2	-	-	CASSFTGTLNTGELFF	TGCGCCAGCAGCTTTACCGGGACACTCAACACCGGGGAGCTGTTTTTT
TRBV7-9	TRBJ2-3	-	-	CASSPGGGAEADTQYF	TGTGCCAGCAGCCCAGGAGGAGGGGCCGAAGCAGATACGCAGTATTTT